One and the same sample provided the 5 T cell receptor beta chains below, sequenced in a study of human T cells and chemical hapten exposure. TCRdb redid the calling of the RACE reads with MiXCR, one entry per CDR3 protein. The sample comprises 90,000 to 140,000 distinct CDR3 sequences, less than 35% of which are singletons, and roughly 3% rests with the top ten. Indicated time point: patch test 3, about 24 weeks after DPC sensitization. This sample's treatment: therapeutic diphenylcyclopropenone sensitization with weekly scalp DPC. Here the sequenced sample was whole blood, taken in connection with sensitization to the hapten diphenylcyclopropenone (DPC). Receptors originate from a man aged 40-49 years with alopecia areata. Some clones in this sample may be carry-over from other donors' samples.

Only a few counts were recorded for this clonotype. V gene TRBV11-2 combines with J gene TRBJ2-3; D not resolved. The CDR3 runs 17 residues. Trimming stripped 4 bases from V and 0 bases from J, with 17 bases between. The germline V gene has CDR1 SGHAT and CDR2 FQNNGV. CDR3 region: CASSYWPATSSTDTQYF. CDR3 in DNA: TGTGCCAGCAGCTACTGGCCCGCCACATCTAGCACAGATACGCAGTATTTT.

The chain employs TRBV6-5 and TRBJ2-3; 11 bases are shared with TRBD2. J gave up 1 base and V 6 bases, and 6 bases lay outside the gene matches. The V gene's germline CDR1 is MNHEY and CDR2 SVGAGI. The length of the CDR3 is 16 residues. CDR3 in amino acids: CASSLRTSGRTDTQYF. For the CDR3, the DNA is TGTGCCAGCAGCCTGAGGACTAGCGGGCGCACAGATACGCAGTATTTT.

The chain combines TRBV20-1 with TRBJ1-2, with D perhaps matching TRBD1 (5 bases). V lost 4 bases, J lost 4 bases, and 10 bases lay in between. The CDR3 extends over 12 amino acids. Looked up from germline, CDR1 is DFQATT and CDR2 is SNEGSKA (reference sequence). The chain's CDR3 is CSATGGIYGYTF. In DNA, the CDR3 is TGCAGTGCTACCGGGGGGATCTATGGCTACACCTTC.

A note on this clonotype: Sequence at one end of the junction differs from germline and may be a read error. The chain is built from TRBV6-6 and TRBJ2-1; TRBD2 matches 10 bases. The germline V gene has CDR1 MNHNY and CDR2 SVGAGI (reference sequence). This CDR3 comprises 14 residues. This CDR3 is CASTGTSAAPSQIF. The CDR3 region has the DNA TGTGCCAGCACCGGGACTAGCGCCGCACCCAGTCAGATCTTC.

This chain joins TRBV3-1 and TRBJ1-6, with D possibly matching TRBD1 (5 bases). The germline CDR1 and CDR2 sequences are LGHDT and YNNKEL (reference sequence). With 1 base removed from V and 3 bases from J, the gap between germline ends came to 7 bases. There are 15 residues in the CDR3. CDR3 residues: CASSQVGDYNSPLHF. The CDR3, as DNA: TGTGCCAGCAGCCAAGTAGGGGACTATAATTCACCCCTCCACTTT.